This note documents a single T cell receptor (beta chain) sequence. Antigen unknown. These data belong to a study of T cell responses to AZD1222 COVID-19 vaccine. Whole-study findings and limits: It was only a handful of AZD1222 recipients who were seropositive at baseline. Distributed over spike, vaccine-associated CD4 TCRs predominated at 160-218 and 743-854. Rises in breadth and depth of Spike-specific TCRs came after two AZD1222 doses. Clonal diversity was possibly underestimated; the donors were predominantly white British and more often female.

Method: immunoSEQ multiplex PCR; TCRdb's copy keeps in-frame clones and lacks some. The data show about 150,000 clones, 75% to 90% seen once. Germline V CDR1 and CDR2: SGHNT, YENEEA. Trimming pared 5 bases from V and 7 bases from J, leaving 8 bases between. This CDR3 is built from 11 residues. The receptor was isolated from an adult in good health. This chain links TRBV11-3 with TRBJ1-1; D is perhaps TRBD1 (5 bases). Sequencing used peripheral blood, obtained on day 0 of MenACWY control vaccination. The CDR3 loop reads CASSLGGEAFF. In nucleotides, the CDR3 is TGTGCCAGCAGCCTGGGGGGTGAAGCTTTCTTT.